What follows are 4 T cell receptor beta chains derived from one specimen sequenced in a study of T cell responses to AZD1222 COVID-19 vaccine. Libraries were prepared by immunoSEQ multiplex PCR; TCRdb keeps only in-frame clonotypes and omits some of them. This table has approximately 80,000 clones, 85% to 95% appearing once. The sequences come from peripheral blood, collected 28 days after the second AZD1222 dose. Source of these receptors: an adult who received the AZD1222 COVID-19 vaccine.

The gene calls are TRBV28 and TRBJ1-1; D gene uncertain. The germline V gene encodes CDR1 MDHEN and CDR2 SYDVKM. V was clipped by 2 bases and J by 11 bases, with 9 bases between them. The CDR3 is made up of 11 amino acids. CDR3 sequence: CASSLTGRAFF. Here the CDR3 DNA reads TGTGCCAGCAGTTTAACCGGGCGGGCTTTCTTT. The whole variable domain, remainder taken from reference TRBV28 and TRBJ1-1, is DVKVTQSSRYLVKRTGEKVFLECVQDMDHENMFWYRQDPGLGLRLIYFSYDVKMKEKGDIPEGYSVSREKKERFSLILESASTNQTSMYLCASSLTGRAFFGQGTRLTVV.

V and J are TRBV10-3 and TRBJ1-2; 11 nucleotides line up with TRBD1. Germline CDR1 is ENHRY and CDR2 is SYGVKD. V shed 5 bases and J 4 bases; nucleotides not matched to a gene: 9. The CDR3 consists of 16 residues. CDR3 in DNA: TGTGCCATCAGTTATAACCCCGGGACAGGGGGCTATGGCTACACCTTC. Its translation: CAISYNPGTGGYGYTF.

This clone was seen more than once but under ten times. The V call is TRBV12-3 or TRBV12-4, the J call TRBJ1-3; D unclear. Trimming left V 5 bases short and J 4 bases short, with 9 bases between. The CDR3 consists of 13 residues. The CDR3 region is CASSGRVGNTIYF. CDR3 DNA: TGTGCCAGCAGTGGTAGGGTCGGAAACACCATATATTTT.

V gene TRBV6-2 or TRBV6-3 combines with J gene TRBJ1-1; 11 nucleotides line up with TRBD1. CDR1 MNHEY and CDR2 SVGEGT come from the germline V gene. V dropped 5 bases and J dropped 0; count of bases not matched to a gene: 11. The CDR3 extends over 18 amino acids. The CDR3 sequence: CASSLQTGQGAMNTEAFF. The CDR3 nucleotides are TGTGCCAGCAGTCTCCAGACCGGACAGGGGGCTATGAACACTGAAGCTTTCTTT.